These 24 T cell receptor beta chains came from one sample sequenced in a study of blood T cell repertoires in COVID-19. Data came from immunoSEQ multiplex PCR; TCRdb stores just in-frame clones and leaves some out. The repertoire holds about 99,000 clones, with 90% to 95% as singletons. The sample was peripheral blood. Receptors originate from a human donor in a cohort sampled during active COVID-19.

V gene TRBV27 combines with J gene TRBJ2-1; tentatively, D is TRBD2 (6 bases). Trimming removed 2 bases at V and 5 bases at J, with 10 bases between. The CDR3 covers 14 residues. Per germline, CDR1 MNHEY and CDR2 SMNVEV (reference sequence). CDR3 nucleotides: TGTGCCAGCAGTTTAGGGCTAGCGAACAATGAGCAGTTCTTC. This sequence encodes CASSLGLANNEQFF.

The chain carries TRBV7-9 and TRBJ2-2, with D possibly matching TRBD1 (5 bases). The V gene's germline CDR1 is SEHNR and CDR2 FQNEAQ (reference sequence). The length of the CDR3 is 19 residues. V was clipped by 3 bases and J by 5 bases, with 25 bases between them. CDR3 bases: TGTGCCAGCAGCTTGGCATTCGATCGACGGCAGGGTGATACCGGGGAGCTGTTTTTT. Translation gives CASSLAFDRRQGDTGELFF.

V gene TRBV5-8 combines with J gene TRBJ2-7; weak D call: TRBD2 (7 bases). V lost 6 bases, J lost 5 bases, and 12 bases lay in between. The CDR3 totals 12 residues. The germline CDR1 and CDR2 sequences are SGHTS and YDEGEE. The CDR3 loop is CASTYGGHEQYF. The CDR3 DNA reads TGTGCCAGCACGTACGGGGGGCACGAGCAGTACTTC.

The V gene is TRBV6-5, the J gene TRBJ2-5, with 8 bases aligning to TRBD1. V lost 7 bases and J lost 3; bases outside the gene matches: 7. Looked up from germline, CDR1 is MNHEY and CDR2 is SVGAGI. The CDR3 is made up of 14 amino acids. The CDR3 region has the DNA TGTGCCAGCAACATAGGACAGGGAAAAGAGACCCAGTACTTC. This codes for CASNIGQGKETQYF.

The rearrangement uses TRBV9 and TRBJ1-1; the D gene is possibly TRBD1 (6 bases). This CDR3 contains 13 residues. Germline CDR1 and CDR2: SGDLS and YYNGEE. The germline V and J ends were trimmed by 0 bases and 8 bases, with 11 bases remaining between them. Here the CDR3 reads CASSVAGRGEAFF. CDR3 nucleotide sequence: TGTGCCAGCAGCGTAGCTGGCAGGGGAGAAGCTTTCTTT.

This rearrangement joins TRBV30 to TRBJ2-6; 9 bases match TRBD2. There are 18 residues in the CDR3. The V gene's germline CDR1 is GTSNPN and CDR2 SVGIG (reference sequence). J was trimmed by 0 bases and V by 0 bases; bases with no gene match: 6. Here the CDR3 reads CAWSVRREGYSGANVLTF. CDR3 DNA: TGTGCCTGGAGTGTAAGGCGGGAGGGTTACTCTGGGGCCAACGTCCTGACTTTC.

The rearrangement joins TRBV19 to TRBJ1-5, with D possibly TRBD1 on 6 matching bases. Germline V gene lookup returns CDR1 LNHDA and CDR2 SQIVND (reference sequence). Between the trimmed V and J ends, which lost 4 bases and 6 bases, there was a span of 16 bases. The CDR3 sequence is 15 residues long. This CDR3 is CASSKVRGWGQPQHF. CDR3 DNA: TGTGCCAGTAGTAAGGTCAGGGGTTGGGGTCAGCCCCAGCATTTT.

The gene calls are TRBV27 and TRBJ2-7; the D gene is possibly TRBD2 (5 bases). Germline V CDR1 and CDR2: MNHEY, SMNVEV (reference sequence). This CDR3 spans 15 amino acids. V was shortened by 2 bases and J by 7 bases, with 18 bases between the two germline ends. The CDR3 reads CASSLTPSQTWEQYF. CDR3 in DNA: TGTGCCAGCAGTTTAACTCCTAGCCAAACATGGGAGCAGTACTTC.

The chain joins TRBV9 to TRBJ1-1; maybe TRBD1 (6 bases). V lost 0 bases and J 8 bases, leaving 14 bases between the germline ends. CDR3 length: 14 residues. Per the germline V gene, CDR1 is SGDLS and CDR2 is YYNGEE. CDR3 sequence: CASSVASMGTEAFF. DNA for the CDR3: TGTGCCAGCAGCGTAGCTTCCATGGGGACAGAAGCTTTCTTT.

This clone was recorded a few times. The J gene is TRBJ1-4, the V gene TRBV28; the D gene is possibly TRBD1 (6 bases). Germline V gives CDR1 MDHEN, CDR2 SYDVKM. CDR3 length: 15 amino acids. V gave up 6 bases and J gave up 4 bases, with 15 bases separating them. The CDR3 region is CASRWAGASNEKLFF. CDR3 bases: TGTGCCAGCAGGTGGGCAGGGGCTAGTAATGAAAAACTGTTTTTT.

V usage is TRBV5-1 and J usage is TRBJ2-7; 12 bases line up with TRBD2. This CDR3 has 15 residues. The germline gives CDR1 SGHRS, CDR2 YFSETQ. V shed 8 bases and J 3 bases; nucleotides not matched to a gene: 9. The CDR3 is CASRSGTSGFYEQYF. CDR3 nucleotide sequence: TGCGCCAGTCGTTCCGGGACTAGCGGGTTCTACGAGCAGTACTTC. The whole variable domain, filled in from reference TRBV5-1 and TRBJ2-7, reads KAGVTQTPRYLIKTRGQQVTLSCSPISGHRSVSWYQQTPGQGLQFLFEYFSETQRNKGNFPGRFSGRQFSNSRSEMNVSTLELGDSALYLCASRSGTSGFYEQYFGPGTRLTVT.

The CDR3 spells CASRGPQETQYF. CDR3 in DNA: TGCGCCAGCAGGGGGCCCCAAGAGACCCAGTACTTC. The V call is TRBV10-2, the J call TRBJ2-5, with D possibly being TRBD1 (5 bases). Trimming pared 6 bases from V and 1 base from J, leaving 6 bases between. From germline, CDR1 is WSHSY and CDR2 SAAADI. The CDR3 extends over 12 amino acids.

The CDR3 DNA is TGTGCCAGCAGTCTAGTTAGTGGAAAACTGTTTTTT. It is translated as CASSLVSGKLFF. The rearrangement joins TRBV12-3 or TRBV12-4 to TRBJ1-4; D call uncertain. The CDR3 consists of 12 residues. V was pared by 5 bases and J by 10 bases, with 11 bases between.

The chain has TRBV6-6 and TRBJ2-2, with D maybe TRBD2 (6 bases). Trimming left V 0 bases short and J 5 bases short, with 7 bases between. The CDR3 runs to 14 residues. Germline CDR1 is MNHNY and CDR2 is SVGAGI (reference sequence). CDR3 region: CASSYSAGTGELFF. The CDR3 bases are TGTGCCAGCAGTTACTCCGCGGGGACCGGGGAGCTGTTTTTT.

The chain recombines TRBV7-9 with TRBJ1-1, with 8 bases fitting TRBD1. This CDR3 spans 16 amino acids. The germline V gene encodes CDR1 SEHNR and CDR2 FQNEAQ (reference sequence). After removal of 5 bases from V and 7 bases from J, the junction contained 15 bases not matched to a gene. The CDR3 sequence is CASSLIGGTGVDEAFF. CDR3 sequence (DNA): TGTGCCAGCAGCCTCATAGGGGGGACAGGAGTAGATGAAGCTTTCTTT. The full variable domain, completed using reference TRBV7-9 and TRBJ1-1, is DTGVSQNPRHKITKRGQNVTFRCDPISEHNRLYWYRQTLGQGPEFLTYFQNEAQLEKSRLLSDRFSAERPKGSFSTLEIQRTEQGDSAMYLCASSLIGGTGVDEAFFGQGTRLTVV.

This clone was seen only once. This chain connects TRBV6-5 to TRBJ2-1; 7 nucleotides match TRBD2. This CDR3 is built from 15 residues. Germline V gene sequence: CDR1 MNHEY, CDR2 SVGAGI. V shed 8 bases and J 1 base; nucleotides not matched to a gene: 8. CDR3 sequence (DNA): TGTGCCAGCGGGGGAGGGGTAGGTTCCTACAATGAGCAGTTCTTC. Its protein product is CASGGGVGSYNEQFF.

The chain couples TRBV6-5 to TRBJ1-6, with 7 bases lining up with TRBD1. CDR1 is MNHEY, CDR2 SVGAGI, per germline. This CDR3 is built from 13 residues. Trimming removed 8 bases from V and 6 bases from J; junction bases left unmatched: 4. The CDR3 DNA reads TGTGCCAGCCGACAGGGAATTAATTCACCCCTCCACTTT. Its protein product is CASRQGINSPLHF.

This rearrangement joins TRBV7-8 to TRBJ2-1; no definite D call. In germline, CDR1 is SGHVS, CDR2 FQNEAQ. V gave up 5 bases and J gave up 0 bases, with 5 bases separating them. CDR3 length equals 13 residues. The DNA of the CDR3 is TGTGCCAGCAGCCCCAGCTCCTACAATGAGCAGTTCTTC. Translating it yields CASSPSSYNEQFF. Using reference TRBV7-8 and TRBJ2-1 for the parts outside the CDR3, the full variable domain is GAGVSQSPRYKVAKRGQDVALRCDPISGHVSLFWYQQALGQGPEFLTYFQNEAQLDKSGLPSDRFFAERPEGSVSTLKIQRTQQEDSAVYLCASSPSSYNEQFFGPGTRLTVL.

The V gene is TRBV5-6, the J gene TRBJ1-1; no definite D call. The V gene lost 4 bases and the J gene lost 10 bases, with 14 bases spanning the gap. This CDR3 spans 12 amino acids. Germline CDR1 is SGHDT and CDR2 is YYEEEE. CDR3 nucleotide sequence: TGTGCCAGCAGCGAGGCTACCGTGGGAGCTTTCTTT. Residues: CASSEATVGAFF.

The V gene is TRBV7-8, the J gene TRBJ2-2, with 7 bases aligning to TRBD2. V was pared by 1 base and J by 0 bases, with 2 bases of the junction left unmatched. This CDR3 is 16 amino acids long. CDR1 is SGHVS, CDR2 FQNEAQ, per germline. The CDR3 spells CASSLDRGANTGELFF. CDR3 bases: TGTGCCAGCAGCTTAGATCGGGGGGCGAACACCGGGGAGCTGTTTTTT.

The chain links TRBV27 to TRBJ2-1, with 7 bases aligning to TRBD1. This CDR3 contains 15 residues. V lost 5 bases and J lost 5; bases outside the gene matches: 9. CDR1 is MNHEY and CDR2 is SMNVEV in the germline V gene (reference sequence). CDR3: CASSDGPGTDNEQFF. The CDR3 bases are TGTGCCAGCAGTGATGGCCCCGGGACAGACAATGAGCAGTTCTTC.

The V and J genes are TRBV6-5 and TRBJ1-1; the D is unclear. CDR3 size: 14 residues. V was shortened by 7 bases and J by 3 bases, with 15 bases between the two germline ends. Germline V gives CDR1 MNHEY, CDR2 SVGAGI. For the CDR3, the DNA is TGTGCCAGCACCCCCGAGGGCCTGGACACTGAAGCTTTCTTT. As protein: CASTPEGLDTEAFF.

The chain combines TRBV16 with TRBJ1-3; D call uncertain. Trimming stripped 4 bases from V and 7 bases from J, with 14 bases between. This CDR3 spans 14 amino acids. Germline V gives CDR1 KGHSY, CDR2 FQNENV. In DNA form, the CDR3 reads TGTGCCAGCAGCCCCCAAATCATCCGGAACACCATATATTTT. Translating it yields CASSPQIIRNTIYF. Supplemented by reference TRBV16 and TRBJ1-3, the full variable domain reads GEEVAQTPKHLVRGEGQKAKLYCAPIKGHSYVFWYQQVLKNEFKFLISFQNENVFDETGMPKERFSAKCLPNSPCSLEIQATKLEDSAVYFCASSPQIIRNTIYFGEGSWLTVV.

This clone rates as medium-sized (0.01 to 0.1%). This sequence joins TRBV29-1 and TRBJ1-2, with TRBD1 identical over 7 bases. This CDR3 comprises 14 residues. CDR1 SQVTM and CDR2 ANQGSEA come from the germline V gene. Trimming took 2 bases from V and 6 from J; bases not matched to a gene: 9. Written as DNA, the CDR3 is TGCAGCGTTGAACAATTTCCTGACAGGGATGGCTACACCTTC. Amino acid sequence: CSVEQFPDRDGYTF.